This TCR beta chain was sequenced in a study of T-cell memory formation after mild COVID-19. With 6 bases clipped from V and 7 bases from J, the junction kept 5 bases outside the gene matches. The CDR3 loop spans 12 amino acids. Looked up from germline, CDR1 is DFQATT and CDR2 is SNEGSKA (reference sequence). TCRdb re-analysed the 5' RACE reads in MiXCR, keeping a single row per CDR3 protein. The profile shows a few hundred thousand distinct CDR3 sequences, 25% to 30% of them singletons. The specimen was PBMCs or a T cell subset sorted from them (not recorded which). This receptor was obtained from an adult woman who had mild COVID-19 (a few samples of this study predate the infection). Cell type and time point are not known. J is TRBJ1-5 and V is TRBV20-1; 8 bases agree with TRBD1. For the CDR3, the DNA is TGCAGTGCCAGGACAGGGACGCAGCCCCAGCATTTT. This sequence encodes CSARTGTQPQHF.